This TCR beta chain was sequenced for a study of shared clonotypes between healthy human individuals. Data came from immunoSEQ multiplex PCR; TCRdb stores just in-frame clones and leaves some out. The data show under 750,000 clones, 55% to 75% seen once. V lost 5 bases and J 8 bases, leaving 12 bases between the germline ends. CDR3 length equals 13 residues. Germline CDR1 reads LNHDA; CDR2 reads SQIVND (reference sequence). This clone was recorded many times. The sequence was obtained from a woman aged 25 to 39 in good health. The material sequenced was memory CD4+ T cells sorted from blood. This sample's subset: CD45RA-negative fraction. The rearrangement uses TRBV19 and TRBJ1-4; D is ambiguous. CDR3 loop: CASSGALGEKLFF. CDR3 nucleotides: TGTGCCAGTAGTGGAGCACTCGGGGAAAAACTGTTTTTT.